The rows below give T cell receptor beta chains drawn from one sample of a study of cytomegalovirus exposure and HLA in healthy donors. The assay was immunoSEQ multiplex PCR, and TCRdb's table has in-frame clones only and misses some. The sample has about 90,000 clones, about two thirds seen once. Sequencing was done on a sample of PBMCs. These receptors came from a woman in her 50s in good health and CMV-seropositive. CDR3s include the opening cysteine and the closing phenylalanine or tryptophan. The D gene is left open where the match is weak. The listing skips clone size in some rows; elsewhere it reads once, few, many or a size class.

cdr3_nt,cdr3_aa,clone_size,d_call,cdr3_length,j_call,v_call
TGTGCCAGCTCCCCGACAGGGGTATCCTACGAGCAGTACTTC,CASSPTGVSYEQYF,NA,TRBD1,14,TRBJ2-7,TRBV19
TGTGCCAGCAGCCGGGACATGAGCTCCTACAATGAGCAGTTCTTC,CASSRDMSSYNEQFF,NA,NA,15,TRBJ2-1,TRBV5-6
TGTGCCAGCAGCCTACAGGGGGATTCCGGGGAGCTGTTTTTT,CASSLQGDSGELFF,NA,TRBD1,14,TRBJ2-2,TRBV7-9
TGCGCCAGCAGTGGGGTTTTGGGGGGGATAGCCTCTGGGGCCAACGTCCTGACTTTC,CASSGVLGGIASGANVLTF,NA,TRBD2,19,TRBJ2-6,TRBV10-2
TGTGCCAGCTCCCAAGACACCGAGATCACCGGGGAGCTGTTTTTT,CASSQDTEITGELFF,NA,NA,15,TRBJ2-2,TRBV11-2
TGTGCCTTGAAGGACAGGGTGATAACTAACTATGGCTACACCTTC,CALKDRVITNYGYTF,NA,TRBD1,15,TRBJ1-2,TRBV30
TGTGCCAGCAGTGGTCCCGGGGTGGGGGAGACCCAGTACTTC,CASSGPGVGETQYF,NA,NA,14,TRBJ2-5,TRBV6-1
TGTGCCAGCTCTCTCACGGACACCGGCTATGGCTACACCTTC,CASSLTDTGYGYTF,NA,NA,14,TRBJ1-2,TRBV2
TGTGCCAGCAGCCGGTGGACAGGGAAAGGCTATGAGCAGTTCTTC,CASSRWTGKGYEQFF,NA,TRBD1,15,TRBJ2-1,TRBV7-9
TGTGCCAGCAGCTTGAGGGCGGGGGAGAACACCGGGGAGCTGTTTTTT,CASSLRAGENTGELFF,NA,TRBD2,16,TRBJ2-2,TRBV5-6
TGTGCCAGCACCCTCGACAGGGACAATCAGCCCCAGCATTTT,CASTLDRDNQPQHF,once,TRBD1,14,TRBJ1-5,TRBV11-2
TGTGCAAGTCGCTTAAGCGGTGGACCGAGGGACATTCAGTACTTC,CASRLSGGPRDIQYF,NA,NA,15,TRBJ2-4,TRBV12-2
TGTGCCAGCAGCGTAGTGGCAGGGGCCTACAATGAGCAGTTCTTC,CASSVVAGAYNEQFF,NA,NA,15,TRBJ2-1,TRBV9
TGTGCCAGCAGTTTGACTCCGGTGGGCACTGAAGCTTTCTTT,CASSLTPVGTEAFF,NA,NA,14,TRBJ1-1,TRBV28
TGTGCCACCGGGACTAGCGGGGTGATCTACGAGCAGTACTTC,CATGTSGVIYEQYF,NA,TRBD2,14,TRBJ2-7,TRBV28
TGTGCCAGCGGCTTCGACAGGGTGGAATCACCCCTCCACTTT,CASGFDRVESPLHF,NA,TRBD1,14,TRBJ1-6,TRBV6-5
TGTGCCAGCAGCCTAAGTGGCGGGAACTATGGCTACACCTTC,CASSLSGGNYGYTF,NA,NA,14,TRBJ1-2,TRBV7-9
TGTGCCAGCAGTCAAATCGCGGGGGTCCCTAGCTCCTACAATGAGCAGTTCTTC,CASSQIAGVPSSYNEQFF,NA,TRBD2,18,TRBJ2-1,TRBV7-3
TGTGCCACCCGAAGGAGAGGGAGCAATGAGCAGTTCTTC,CATRRRGSNEQFF,NA,NA,13,TRBJ2-1,TRBV15
TGTGCCAGCAGTTCAGCAGAGGTCGGTCAGCCCCAGCATTTT,CASSSAEVGQPQHF,many,NA,14,TRBJ1-5,TRBV6-6
TGTGCCATCAGTCAACAGGGGGAGAGGGTCGAGCAGTACTTC,CAISQQGERVEQYF,NA,TRBD1,14,TRBJ2-7,TRBV10-3
TGTGCCAGCAGCTCCTACGTCCCGACTAGCGGGTCCTACAATGAGCAGTTCTTC,CASSSYVPTSGSYNEQFF,NA,TRBD2,18,TRBJ2-1,TRBV13
TGTGCCAGCAGCAACTCGTACCAAGAGACCCAGTACTTC,CASSNSYQETQYF,NA,NA,13,TRBJ2-5,TRBV7-9
TGTGCCAGCAGTCGGGACACTCGGGACAATCAGCCCCAGCATTTT,CASSRDTRDNQPQHF,NA,NA,15,TRBJ1-5,TRBV6-5
TGTGCCAGCAGTGGCGGATCCCACACAGATACGCAGTATTTT,CASSGGSHTDTQYF,NA,NA,14,TRBJ2-3,TRBV2
TGCGCCAGCGGGTACAGGGAGCGCAATTCACCCCTCCACTTT,CASGYRERNSPLHF,NA,NA,14,TRBJ1-6,TRBV4-3
TGTGCCAGCAGCTTGGTTTGGGCAGAACAAGAGACCCAGTACTTC,CASSLVWAEQETQYF,NA,NA,15,TRBJ2-5,TRBV5-6
TGTGCCAGCAGTTTAGAGGGCGCGTATAATTCACCCCTCCACTTT,CASSLEGAYNSPLHF,NA,NA,15,TRBJ1-6,TRBV28
TGTGCCAGCAGTTTAGGGACAGGGGCAGATACGCAGTATTTT,CASSLGTGADTQYF,NA,TRBD1,14,TRBJ2-3,TRBV28
TGCAGTGCTAGTCCGAATGAAAAACTGTTTTTT,CSASPNEKLFF,once,NA,11,TRBJ1-4,TRBV20-1
TGTGCCAGCAGCTGGGGACAGGGGTCCTACGAGCAGTACTTC,CASSWGQGSYEQYF,NA,TRBD1,14,TRBJ2-7,TRBV6-5
TGTGCCAGCACCTCCCTAGCGGGGGCCTTCAATGAGCAGTTCTTC,CASTSLAGAFNEQFF,NA,TRBD2,15,TRBJ2-1,TRBV27
TGTGCCACCAGCAGAGATAGAGGGGGGGGGAATGGCTACACCTTC,CATSRDRGGGNGYTF,NA,NA,15,TRBJ1-2,TRBV15
TGTGCCAGCAGCCAGGCCGGGGGTCTCACTTCTGGAAACACCATATATTTT,CASSQAGGLTSGNTIYF,NA,NA,17,TRBJ1-3,TRBV4-2
TGTGCCAGCAGCGCTGGAGACAGTAGCACTGAAGCTTTCTTT,CASSAGDSSTEAFF,NA,NA,14,TRBJ1-1,TRBV9
TGTGCCAGCAGCCCCCCCTCCGTAAATGAGCAGTTCTTC,CASSPPSVNEQFF,once,NA,13,TRBJ2-1,TRBV7-9
TGTGCCAGCAGGGGAGGGACAGGCTACAATCAGCCCCAGCATTTT,CASRGGTGYNQPQHF,few,TRBD1,15,TRBJ1-5,TRBV28
TGTGCCAGCACTCCAGACTACTCTGGAAACACCATATATTTT,CASTPDYSGNTIYF,NA,NA,14,TRBJ1-3,TRBV2
TGTGCCATCAGTGACTCTGGACAGGGCACTGAAGCTTTCTTT,CAISDSGQGTEAFF,few,TRBD1,14,TRBJ1-1,TRBV10-3
TGCAGCGGCGGCCGTATGAGCACAGATACGCAGTATTTT,CSGGRMSTDTQYF,NA,NA,13,TRBJ2-3,TRBV29-1
TGTGCCAGCAGCTTGGACCAGGGGGGAGGCACTGAAGCTTTCTTT,CASSLDQGGGTEAFF,NA,TRBD1,15,TRBJ1-1,TRBV5-4
TGTGCCAGCAGCTTAGGCCAGGTGAACACTGAAGCTTTCTTT,CASSLGQVNTEAFF,NA,NA,14,TRBJ1-1,TRBV7-2
TGTGCCAGCAGCACGATCCTAGCGGGGGGATACGAGCAGTACTTC,CASSTILAGGYEQYF,few,TRBD2,15,TRBJ2-7,TRBV11-2
TGTGCCAGCAGCGCCCGGCAGGGGCGGGGGAACGCCGGGGAGCTGTTTTTT,CASSARQGRGNAGELFF,NA,NA,17,TRBJ2-2,TRBV5-4
TGTGCCAGCAGCGCTCTGGCCGAAAAACTGTTTTTT,CASSALAEKLFF,few,NA,12,TRBJ1-4,TRBV7-9
TGTGCCAGCTCACCTGGTACAGGGGCAGAAGGCTACACCTTC,CASSPGTGAEGYTF,NA,TRBD1,14,TRBJ1-2,TRBV18
TGCGCCAGCAGCCTTAATACGGGGGGGCGGGAGACCCAGTACTTC,CASSLNTGGRETQYF,NA,TRBD2,15,TRBJ2-5,TRBV4-3
TGTGCCAGCAGCCAGACACCTAACTATGGCTACACCTTC,CASSQTPNYGYTF,NA,NA,13,TRBJ1-2,TRBV27
TGTGCCAGCAGCAGCAGGGGGCAGGTCACTGAAGCTTTCTTT,CASSSRGQVTEAFF,NA,TRBD1,14,TRBJ1-1,TRBV6-6